What follows is one T cell receptor beta chain and its context. These data belong to a study of blood T cell repertoires in COVID-19. Across the whole study: Researchers got acute and convalescent COVID-19 samples from the United States, Italy and Spain.

The length of the CDR3 is 19 residues. V lost 4 bases to trimming and J lost 7 bases; unmatched junction nucleotides: 15. Germline V gene lookup returns CDR1 SGHTA and CDR2 FQGNSA. The study recruited people aged about 18 to 95 years across 20 to 30 US areas. Authors' processing steps: Reference gene primers were amplified, and this amplification served to estimate nucleated cell counts. Clones were read by immunoSEQ multiplex PCR, and TCRdb kept only the in-frame ones, dropping some. The V and J calls and clone size are taken from that table; D and trimming were inferred from the DNA. Of 400,000 to 550,000 clones listed, about 85% are singletons.

The chain has TRBV7-2 and TRBJ2-2, with 13 bases fitting TRBD2. The sequence came from a woman aged 18-29 years with acute COVID-19. The sample consisted of PBMCs or T cells enriched from blood (not recorded which). CDR3 sequence reads: CASSSAASRLAGGYGELFF. For the CDR3, the DNA is TGTGCCAGCAGCTCCGCAGCGTCGAGACTAGCGGGAGGTTACGGGGAGCTGTTTTTT.